These 30 T cell receptor beta chains were sequenced from one sample in a study of PD-1 blockade in classical Hodgkin lymphoma. Clones were read by immunoSEQ multiplex PCR, and TCRdb kept only the in-frame ones, dropping some. The sample lists 40,000 to 55,000 clones, about 80% occurring once. The time point is: cycle 4 day 1 (C4D1), after less than 7 weeks of nivolumab. Every patient experienced relapse after autologous stem cell transplantation, and brentuximab vedotin exposure varied. The source was peripheral blood mononuclear cells (PBMCs), collected before the fourth cycle of nivolumab. The source of these receptors is a human donor with classical Hodgkin lymphoma.

The table lists this clone with a count of one. The rearrangement uses TRBV9 and TRBJ1-1; D ambiguous. The V end lost 1 base, the J end lost 3 bases, and 7 bases lay between the germline ends. Per germline, CDR1 SGDLS and CDR2 YYNGEE. CDR3 length equals 13 residues. CDR3 residues: CASSVNFDTEAFF. The CDR3 nucleotides read TGTGCCAGCAGCGTAAATTTCGACACTGAAGCTTTCTTT.

The chain couples TRBV2 to TRBJ1-1, with D tentatively TRBD1 (5 bases). V was shortened by 7 bases and J by 5 bases, with 14 bases between the two germline ends. CDR3 length equals 13 residues. Germline values: CDR1 SNHLY, CDR2 FYNNEI. CDR3 bases: TGTGCCAGCACGAAGAGCGGGGGGACTGAAGCTTTCTTT. Encoded protein: CASTKSGGTEAFF.

CDR3 DNA: TGCGCCAGCAGCCAAGCAGTTTTCCCCGGGGAGCTGTTTTTT. This gives the protein CASSQAVFPGELFF. The genes are TRBV4-3 and TRBJ2-2; D uncertain. The germline V gene has CDR1 LGHNA and CDR2 YSLEER. With 1 base removed from V and 6 bases from J, the gap between germline ends came to 9 bases. The CDR3 sequence is 14 residues long.

The V call is TRBV10-3, the J call TRBJ2-3, with a tentative D call TRBD2 (6 bases). Per the germline V gene, CDR1 is ENHRY and CDR2 is SYGVKD. V was cut by 7 bases and J by 3 bases, with 11 bases left in between. The CDR3 sequence is 13 residues long. For the CDR3, the DNA is TGTGCCATCAAAGCGGGTGCGACAGATACGCAGTATTTT. Its translation: CAIKAGATDTQYF.

The rearrangement joins TRBV30 to TRBJ2-7; 12 nucleotides align to TRBD1. V lost 1 base and J lost 4; bases outside the gene matches: 20. The length of the CDR3 is 20 residues. CDR1 GTSNPN and CDR2 SVGIG come from the germline V gene (reference sequence). The CDR3 bases are TGTGCCTGGAGTGCAACACCCCGGGACAGGGGGCGAACTGGAAGATACGAGCAGTACTTC. Amino acid sequence: CAWSATPRDRGRTGRYEQYF.

V and J are TRBV11-3 and TRBJ2-7; D is undetermined. Germline V gene sequence: CDR1 SGHNT, CDR2 YENEEA. Deletions cut 1 base from V and 6 bases from J, with 7 bases between. The CDR3 is 12 amino acids. CDR3 residues: CASSLGGLEQYF. The CDR3 DNA sequence: TGTGCCAGCAGCTTAGGAGGTCTCGAGCAGTACTTC.

The chain carries TRBV9 and TRBJ2-7, with 7 bases matching TRBD2. The trim removed 3 bases at V and 0 bases at J, leaving 9 bases unmatched. The CDR3 totals 16 residues. CDR1 is SGDLS, CDR2 YYNGEE, per germline. The CDR3 coding sequence is TGTGCCAGCAGCGAGGGCCTCGCGGGAGCCTCCTACGAGCAGTACTTC. It specifies CASSEGLAGASYEQYF.

The CDR3 region is CASSQGIDTEAFF. Here the CDR3 DNA reads TGCGCCAGCAGCCAAGGAATTGACACTGAAGCTTTCTTT. V gene TRBV4-1 combines with J gene TRBJ1-1; D call uncertain. Germline V gene data show CDR1 as MGHRA and CDR2 as YSYEKL. The V end lost 1 base, the J end lost 3 bases, and 6 bases lay between the germline ends. This CDR3 comprises 13 residues.

The chain couples TRBV2 to TRBJ2-5, with D maybe TRBD2 (5 bases). The CDR3 is 12 residues long. Germline CDR1 and CDR2: SNHLY and FYNNEI. With 6 bases removed from V and 3 bases from J, the gap between germline ends came to 8 bases. CDR3 coding DNA: TGTGCCAGCAGCGACGGGGAAGAGACCCAGTACTTC. This gives the protein CASSDGEETQYF.

This clone showed up just once. In DNA, the CDR3 is TGTGCCAGCAGCGAGGAACCAGGGTACTCACCCCTCCACTTT. As protein: CASSEEPGYSPLHF. The gene calls are TRBV9 and TRBJ1-6; tentative D call: TRBD1 (5 bases). Germline CDR1 reads SGDLS; CDR2 reads YYNGEE. CDR3 length equals 14 residues. V shed 3 bases and J shed 10 bases, with 14 bases lying between them.

The chain carries TRBV27 and TRBJ2-7; D is uncertain. CDR1 and CDR2 from the germline V gene are MNHEY and SMNVEV (reference sequence). The CDR3 is 14 amino acids. The V end was cut by 0 bases, the J end by 6 bases, with 12 bases between. CDR3 bases: TGTGCCAGCAGTTTATCGGCAGGTGGATCCGAGCAGTACTTC. Translating gives CASSLSAGGSEQYF.

This clone was observed once. V gene TRBV7-3 combines with J gene TRBJ2-1, with TRBD2 identical over 8 bases. Trimming removed 4 bases from V and 8 bases from J; junction bases left unmatched: 10. Germline V gene sequence: CDR1 SGHTA, CDR2 FQGTGA. The CDR3 sequence is 15 residues long. The chain's CDR3 is CASSSGSGVGDEQFF. In DNA, the CDR3 is TGTGCCAGCAGCTCCGGTAGCGGGGTTGGGGATGAGCAGTTCTTC.

The rearrangement links TRBV11-2 to TRBJ1-1, with 7 bases fitting TRBD1. V lost 5 bases to trimming and J lost 6 bases; unmatched junction nucleotides: 6. The CDR3 covers 13 residues. Germline V lookup: CDR1 SGHAT, CDR2 FQNNGV. The CDR3 DNA follows: TGTGCCAGCAGCCTGACAGGGCGTCCTGAAGCTTTCTTT. This translates into CASSLTGRPEAFF.

The chain carries TRBV5-4 and TRBJ1-2; no definite D call. CDR3 length: 15 residues. Trimming stripped 2 bases from V and 4 bases from J, with 15 bases between. Germline-derived CDR1 and CDR2 are SGHNT and YYREEE (reference sequence). CDR3 nucleotide sequence: TGTGCCAGCAGCTTAAGCGTGCGGGGTGCCTATGGCTACACCTTC. Amino acids: CASSLSVRGAYGYTF.

This chain uses TRBV9 with TRBJ1-2; maybe TRBD1 (5 bases). This CDR3 spans 13 amino acids. Trimming shortened V by 5 bases and J by 8 bases, and 16 bases separated the two germline ends. Germline CDR1 reads SGDLS; CDR2 reads YYNGEE. The chain's CDR3 is CASSPGAAGGYTF. CDR3 in DNA: TGTGCCAGCAGTCCTGGGGCTGCGGGGGGCTACACCTTC.

This clone has only a few counts. The rearrangement links TRBV29-1 to TRBJ1-1, with D uncertain. CDR1 and CDR2 (germline): SQVTM, ANQGSEA. The CDR3 totals 13 residues. The V end was cut by 4 bases, the J end by 0 bases, with 9 bases between. CDR3 DNA sequence: TGCAGCGTTGCTTCTGGCATGAACACTGAAGCTTTCTTT. Amino acids: CSVASGMNTEAFF.

V usage is TRBV5-1 and J usage is TRBJ1-1, with a tentative D call TRBD1 (6 bases). V was pared by 1 base and J by 5 bases, with 24 bases between. Germline V gene lookup returns CDR1 SGHRS and CDR2 YFSETQ. The CDR3 is 18 residues long. The CDR3 protein is CASSLSPPGGLLTTEAFF. The CDR3 DNA follows: TGCGCCAGCAGCTTGTCACCCCCTGGGGGGCTCCTGACTACTGAAGCTTTCTTT.

This chain uses TRBV18 with TRBJ2-7; a weak D match, TRBD2 (7 bases). CDR3 length: 16 amino acids. V dropped 1 base and J dropped 4 bases, with 17 bases sitting between them. CDR1 KGHSH and CDR2 LQKENI come from the germline V gene. The CDR3 DNA reads as TGTGCCAGCTCACCACAGGGCGGGGGCGAGGGATACGAGCAGTACTTC. The encoded protein is CASSPQGGGEGYEQYF.

J is TRBJ1-1 and V is TRBV27; unclear D gene. Per the germline V gene, CDR1 is MNHEY and CDR2 is SMNVEV (reference sequence). Trimming pared 6 bases from V and 0 bases from J, leaving 8 bases between. The CDR3 runs 13 residues. The chain's CDR3 is CASRNRMNTEAFF. CDR3 in DNA: TGTGCCAGCAGGAACCGGATGAACACTGAAGCTTTCTTT.

This clone was seen only once. The rearrangement links TRBV19 to TRBJ1-1; D is ambiguous. The CDR3 is 15 amino acids. V was cut by 3 bases and J by 1 base, with 12 bases left in between. Germline CDR1 is LNHDA and CDR2 is SQIVND (reference sequence). The CDR3 reads CASSIRSDGNTEAFF. The CDR3 DNA sequence: TGTGCCAGTAGTATCAGAAGTGACGGGAACACTGAAGCTTTCTTT.

This chain links TRBV7-8 with TRBJ1-3; D remains ambiguous. Trimming stripped 5 bases from V and 3 bases from J, with 17 bases between. CDR1 and CDR2 (germline): SGHVS, FQNEAQ. CDR3 size: 16 residues. The DNA for the CDR3 is TGTGCCAGCAGCATATCCCCGCGCCGGATTGGAAACACCATATATTTT. This translates into CASSISPRRIGNTIYF.

The chain employs TRBV5-4 and TRBJ2-5, with 7 bases that match TRBD1. Unmatched junction bases numbered 7, after V lost 0 bases and J lost 5 bases. CDR1 and CDR2 from the germline V gene are SGHNT and YYREEE (reference sequence). The CDR3 is made up of 15 amino acids. The CDR3 is CASSLEMGQKETQYF. DNA of the CDR3: TGTGCCAGCAGCTTGGAAATGGGACAGAAGGAGACCCAGTACTTC.

V is TRBV5-4 and J is TRBJ2-3; 12 nucleotides line up with TRBD2. Germline trimming cut 1 base from V and 4 bases from J; bases unmatched to any gene: 7. There are 17 residues in the CDR3. Per germline, CDR1 SGHNT and CDR2 YYREEE (reference sequence). CDR3 sequence: CASSLQLAGGGADTQYF. The CDR3, as DNA: TGTGCCAGCAGCTTGCAACTAGCGGGGGGAGGAGCAGATACGCAGTATTTT.

A few counts support this clone. The genes are TRBV6-6 and TRBJ1-1; D is undetermined. The V gene lost 4 bases and the J gene lost 0 bases, with 9 bases spanning the gap. The CDR3 spans 14 residues. The germline CDR1 and CDR2 sequences are MNHNY and SVGAGI (reference sequence). CDR3 coding DNA: TGTGCCAGCAGTTCACGATCCCTGAACACTGAAGCTTTCTTT. It translates to CASSSRSLNTEAFF.

The rearrangement links TRBV4-3 to TRBJ2-1, with 8 bases that match TRBD2. Losses at the gene ends were 0 bases for V and 0 bases for J; bases not matched to a gene: 1. The CDR3 is made up of 16 amino acids. Germline CDR1 LGHNA, CDR2 YSLEER. CDR3 nucleotides: TGCGCCAGCAGCCAAGAGGCGGGGGGCTCCTACAATGAGCAGTTCTTC. This codes for CASSQEAGGSYNEQFF.

The chain combines TRBV6-5 with TRBJ1-1, with D unclear. The CDR3 contains 12 residues. V dropped 7 bases and J dropped 7 bases, with 13 bases sitting between them. CDR1 is MNHEY and CDR2 is SVGAGI in the germline V gene. The CDR3 sequence is CASTLDWVEAFF. In nucleotides, the CDR3 is TGTGCCAGCACCTTGGACTGGGTTGAAGCTTTCTTT.

The gene calls are TRBV29-1 and TRBJ1-5; D gene unclear. V lost 8 bases, J lost 7 bases, and 9 bases lay in between. CDR1 and CDR2 from the germline V gene are SQVTM and ANQGSEA. The CDR3 is made up of 10 amino acids. The CDR3 DNA reads as TGCAGCTCTCCCCCCCAGCCCCAGCATTTT. Encoded protein: CSSPPQPQHF. Looking up the rest from reference TRBV29-1 and TRBJ1-5 gives the full variable domain: SAVISQKPSRDICQRGTSLTIQCQVDSQVTMMFWYRQQPGQSLTLIATANQGSEATYESGFVIDKFPISRPNLTFSTLTVSNMSPEDSSIYLCSSPPQPQHFGDGTRLSIL.

This clone occurred a few times. The CDR3 loop is CASSVMDAGVAGNTIYF. The CDR3 DNA sequence: TGTGCCAGCAGCGTAATGGATGCAGGCGTGGCGGGAAACACCATATATTTT. The V gene is TRBV9, the J gene TRBJ1-3; no clear D gene. Germline lookup yields CDR1 SGDLS and CDR2 YYNGEE. Trimming cost V 1 base and J 4 bases, with 18 bases left between them. This CDR3 is 17 amino acids long.

CDR3 nucleotides: TGTGCCATCAGTGCAGCGTTCGGGGGGGACTCAGATACGCAGTATTTT. Translating it yields CAISAAFGGDSDTQYF. The V and J genes are TRBV10-3 and TRBJ2-3, with 8 bases fitting TRBD2. The CDR3 spans 16 residues. Germline V CDR1 and CDR2: ENHRY, SYGVKD. With V trimmed by 4 bases and J by 4 bases, 10 bases remained unmatched.

V usage is TRBV18 and J usage is TRBJ2-7; D gene uncertain. V lost 5 bases to trimming and J lost 5 bases, with 16 bases between them. CDR1 and CDR2 from the germline V gene are KGHSH and LQKENI. The CDR3 covers 14 residues. The CDR3: CASSTNGRQDEQYF. CDR3 DNA: TGTGCCAGCTCAACCAACGGCAGGCAGGACGAGCAGTACTTC.